This TCR beta chain stems from a study of cytomegalovirus exposure and HLA in healthy donors. At the level of the study: There were over 350 genotyped donors. Of these, 81% fell in the genetic ancestry cluster associated with self-reported Caucasian donors. Study-wide results and limits: Specific recognition of CMV antigens was confirmed in vitro for a few chains (all CMV-associated). Analysis performed later found 16,951 TCR beta sequences associated with HLA alleles at 0.05 false discovery rate.

The CDR3 consists of 13 residues. Germline V gene sequence: CDR1 MGHRA, CDR2 YSYEKL. Trimming shortened V by 0 bases and J by 10 bases, and 12 bases separated the two germline ends. About this clone itself: Its target is unknown.

Researchers ran the PCR with 60 Vbeta and 13 Jbeta primers. Measured with immunoSEQ multiplex PCR; TCRdb has only the in-frame clones, and not every one. The sample records 150,000 to 180,000 clones, 65% to 80% being singletons. This TCR came from a young man in good health and CMV-seronegative. The sequenced sample was PBMCs. The gene calls are TRBV4-1 and TRBJ1-1; D unclear. The CDR3 sequence is CASSQDPRRRAFF. DNA of the CDR3: TGCGCCAGCAGCCAAGATCCGCGGAGGAGAGCTTTCTTT.